These 18 T cell receptor beta chains were all obtained from the same sample, sequenced in a study of blood T cell repertoires in COVID-19 (dated by TCRdb to about 2020). Library creation used the immunoSEQ multiplex PCR assay. TCRdb carries this immuneACCESS record with in-frame sequences only. Its versions omit some clonotypes, under half of them owing to an unresolved V gene in the studies checked, with the rest unexplained. The table for this sample lists about 410,000 clones; approximately 91% of them were counted only once. Together, the top ten hold around 1.5% of the sample. Sample: peripheral blood. These receptors originate from a woman in her thirties or forties with COVID-19, enrolled during active disease.

The V gene is TRBV9, the J gene TRBJ2-7; D perhaps matches TRBD2 (6 bases). The CDR3 has 15 amino acids. V lost 0 bases to trimming and J lost 3 bases, with 13 bases between them. Germline CDR1 is SGDLS and CDR2 is YYNGEE. The CDR3 here is CASSVGGTGYYEQYF. Here the CDR3 DNA reads TGTGCCAGCAGCGTAGGGGGGACTGGCTACTACGAGCAGTACTTC.

This rearrangement joins TRBV28 to TRBJ1-5; the D gene is possibly TRBD1 (6 bases). Trimming took 9 bases from V and 3 from J, leaving 15 bases between them. The CDR3 spans 14 residues. Germline V gene sequence: CDR1 MDHEN, CDR2 SYDVKM. CDR3 sequence: CASKGGGLNQPQHF. The CDR3 DNA reads TGTGCCAGTAAAGGCGGGGGCCTCAATCAGCCCCAGCATTTT.

The gene calls are TRBV10-1 and TRBJ1-1; D gene uncertain. V was clipped by 4 bases and J by 5 bases, with 11 bases between them. This CDR3 has 13 residues. Germline V gene data show CDR1 as WNHNN and CDR2 as SYGVQD (reference sequence). The CDR3 DNA sequence: TGCGCCAGCAGTGGACCCACGGGGACTGAAGCTTTCTTT. It codes for CASSGPTGTEAFF.

This clone was recorded once. CDR3 region: CASSPGQWPRETQYF. The CDR3 nucleotides are TGTGCCAGCAGCCCCGGACAGTGGCCGCGCGAGACCCAGTACTTC. The genes are TRBV14 and TRBJ2-5, with a tentative D call TRBD1 (6 bases). The CDR3 sequence is 15 residues long. The V end lost 4 bases, the J end lost 5 bases, and 17 bases lay between the germline ends. CDR1 and CDR2 (germline): SGHDN, FVKESK.

The chain joins TRBV20-1 to TRBJ1-2; unclear D gene. The germline V gene encodes CDR1 DFQATT and CDR2 SNEGSKA (reference sequence). This CDR3 has 13 amino acids. Deletions cut 3 bases from V and 3 bases from J, with 11 bases between. In DNA form, the CDR3 reads TGCAGTGCTAGTGTCGACACCTACTATGGCTACACCTTC. Translation: CSASVDTYYGYTF.

V and J are TRBV5-1 and TRBJ1-1; D gene ambiguous. The germline CDR1 and CDR2 sequences are SGHRS and YFSETQ. V was clipped by 2 bases and J by 2 bases, with 13 bases between them. The CDR3 sequence is 15 residues long. CDR3 coding DNA: TGCGCCAGCAGCTTCTCGGACGGGGTTAACACTGAAGCTTTCTTT. Amino acid sequence: CASSFSDGVNTEAFF.

The chain joins TRBV19 to TRBJ1-1, with D unclear. The CDR3 consists of 13 residues. The V end was cut by 3 bases, the J end by 10 bases, with 15 bases between. Germline CDR1 reads LNHDA; CDR2 reads SQIVND (reference sequence). The CDR3 spells CASSIVNPPGAFF. In DNA, the CDR3 is TGTGCCAGTAGTATTGTAAACCCGCCGGGAGCTTTCTTT.

The J gene is TRBJ2-4, the V gene TRBV7-2; a possible D gene is TRBD1 (5 bases). The length of the CDR3 is 18 residues. The ends were cut back, 1 base at V and 0 bases at J, with 16 bases in the middle. Germline V CDR1 and CDR2: SGHTA, FQGNSA. CDR3 coding DNA: TGTGCCAGCAGCTTAGAATCAGGGTCTCGATTAGCCAAAAACATTCAGTACTTC. Amino acids: CASSLESGSRLAKNIQYF.

The CDR3 sequence is CSVVLGGNYGYTF. CDR3 bases: TGCAGCGTTGTTCTGGGAGGTAACTATGGCTACACCTTC. The chain couples TRBV29-1 to TRBJ1-2, with unresolved D. The CDR3 has 13 amino acids. The germline CDR1 and CDR2 sequences are SQVTM and ANQGSEA. The V gene lost 4 bases and the J gene lost 1 base, with 10 bases spanning the gap. The variable domain in full, completed from reference TRBV29-1 and TRBJ1-2, reads SAVISQKPSRDICQRGTSLTIQCQVDSQVTMMFWYRQQPGQSLTLIATANQGSEATYESGFVIDKFPISRPNLTFSTLTVSNMSPEDSSIYLCSVVLGGNYGYTFGSGTRLTVV.

The gene calls are TRBV9 and TRBJ1-1, with TRBD1 as a possible D gene (5 bases). V was trimmed by 0 bases and J by 4 bases, leaving 16 bases between them. The CDR3 loop spans 16 amino acids. From germline, CDR1 is SGDLS and CDR2 YYNGEE. Here the CDR3 reads CASSVGDQGLGTEAFF. CDR3 sequence (DNA): TGTGCCAGCAGCGTAGGAGACCAGGGATTGGGCACTGAAGCTTTCTTT.

The chain has TRBV6-5 and TRBJ2-3, with a tentative D call TRBD2 (5 bases). This CDR3 comprises 15 residues. V was shortened by 5 bases and J by 4 bases, with 16 bases between the two germline ends. In germline, CDR1 is MNHEY, CDR2 SVGAGI. In nucleotides, the CDR3 is TGTGCCAGCAGTCCGGGGAGCGCGACCTCAGATACGCAGTATTTT. Protein product: CASSPGSATSDTQYF.

The genes are TRBV5-1 and TRBJ1-5; the D is unclear. The V and J ends lost 0 bases and 0 bases respectively, with 16 bases between them. The CDR3 spans 18 residues. Germline loops: CDR1 SGHRS, CDR2 YFSETQ. The CDR3 here is CASSLGPGHPYSNQPQHF. The CDR3 bases are TGCGCCAGCAGCTTGGGCCCGGGTCACCCTTATAGCAATCAGCCCCAGCATTTT.

The rearrangement links TRBV9 to TRBJ1-1, with D unresolved. CDR3 size: 15 residues. With 0 bases removed from V and 0 bases from J, the gap between germline ends came to 9 bases. Germline V lookup: CDR1 SGDLS, CDR2 YYNGEE. The DNA of the CDR3 is TGTGCCAGCAGCGTAGTTGGCGGATTGAACACTGAAGCTTTCTTT. Translation gives CASSVVGGLNTEAFF. The whole variable domain, filled in from reference TRBV9 and TRBJ1-1, reads DSGVTQTPKHLITATGQRVTLRCSPRSGDLSVYWYQQSLDQGLQFLIQYYNGEERAKGNILERFSAQQFPDLHSELNLSSLELGDSALYFCASSVVGGLNTEAFFGQGTRLTVV.

The chain has TRBV10-3 and TRBJ2-4, with D perhaps matching TRBD1 (7 bases). The CDR3 runs 18 residues. The V gene's germline CDR1 is ENHRY and CDR2 SYGVKD. Trimming took off 10 bases at V and 0 bases at J, with 25 bases between the two ends. This CDR3 reads CATSLETGTSLAKNIQYF. DNA of the CDR3: TGTGCCACCTCACTTGAGACAGGGACTTCTCTAGCCAAAAACATTCAGTACTTC.

Notes on this clone: The sample has other DNA sequences that encode this CDR3 too. The chain uses TRBV30 and TRBJ1-4, with D perhaps TRBD1 (5 bases). Germline V CDR1 and CDR2: GTSNPN, SVGIG (reference sequence). The CDR3 extends over 13 amino acids. Trimming stripped 1 base from V and 8 bases from J, with 11 bases between. CDR3 amino acids: CAWSGQGGEKLFF. In DNA form, the CDR3 reads TGTGCCTGGAGTGGGCAGGGTGGCGAAAAACTGTTTTTT.

The chain has TRBV7-9 and TRBJ1-1; TRBD1 matches 7 bases. The CDR3 has 14 residues. V lost 2 bases, J lost 5 bases, and 5 bases stayed unmatched. CDR1 SEHNR and CDR2 FQNEAQ come from the germline V gene (reference sequence). CDR3 nucleotides: TGTGCCAGCAGCTTACCGACAGGGAAAACTGAAGCTTTCTTT. Translation gives CASSLPTGKTEAFF.

In the case of this clone: In the same sample, other DNA sequences code for this CDR3. This chain links TRBV2 with TRBJ1-1, with TRBD1 matching 9 bases. The germline CDR1 and CDR2 sequences are SNHLY and FYNNEI. The CDR3 is 13 amino acids. V gave up 5 bases and J gave up 8 bases; unmatched junction bases: 6. The CDR3 region has the DNA TGTGCCAGCAGTTCGGGACAGGGCGGGGAAGCTTTCTTT. This sequence encodes CASSSGQGGEAFF. The entire variable domain, with the rest obtained from reference TRBV2 and TRBJ1-1, is as follows: EPEVTQTPSHQVTQMGQEVILRCVPISNHLYFYWYRQILGQKVEFLVSFYNNEISEKSEIFDDQFSVERPDGSNFTLKIRSTKLEDSAMYFCASSSGQGGEAFFGQGTRLTVV.

The J gene is TRBJ1-2, the V gene TRBV3-1 (or the pseudogene TRBV3-2); the match to TRBD1 covers 8 bases. This CDR3 is 14 amino acids long. Germline V lookup: CDR1 LGHDT, CDR2 YNNKEL (reference sequence). V was clipped by 3 bases and J by 8 bases; unmatched bases: 8. CDR3 sequence: CASSHVSGGEGYTF. The CDR3 nucleotides read TGTGCCAGCAGCCACGTATCAGGGGGCGAGGGCTACACCTTC.